The next 30 T cell receptor beta chains were all read from a single sample in a study of shared clonotypes between healthy human individuals. Sequencing used immunoSEQ multiplex PCR; TCRdb keeps in-frame clones, though not all of them. Counted here are 1.5 million to 1.9 million clones, 95% to 99% occurring once; the ten biggest clones make up 0.4% to 0.55%. Sequencing was performed on naive CD4+ T cells sorted from blood. Subset denoted: CD45RA+ positively selected. These receptors were taken from a man under 40 in good health.

This chain connects TRBV6-5 to TRBJ2-7, with D possibly TRBD1 on 6 matching bases. The CDR3 extends over 14 amino acids. V dropped 6 bases and J dropped 2 bases, with 14 bases sitting between them. Germline assignment: CDR1 MNHEY and CDR2 SVGAGI. CDR3 protein: CASSPRQVAYEQYF. For the CDR3, the DNA is TGTGCCAGCAGCCCCAGACAGGTCGCCTACGAGCAGTACTTC.

The rearrangement links TRBV29-1 to TRBJ2-5, with D hard to call. CDR3 size: 15 residues. V shed 3 bases and J shed 5 bases, with 19 bases lying between them. Germline values: CDR1 SQVTM, CDR2 ANQGSEA. Here the CDR3 reads CSVDLPLWAGETQYF. The CDR3 DNA reads TGCAGCGTTGATCTCCCCCTTTGGGCCGGGGAGACCCAGTACTTC.

The chain carries TRBV28 and TRBJ1-5; D is unclear. The CDR3 length is 15 residues. V lost 6 bases and J lost 0, with 12 bases in between. Looked up from germline, CDR1 is MDHEN and CDR2 is SYDVKM. The CDR3 nucleotides are TGTGCCAGCAGGCCAGAGGTCATTAGCAATCAGCCCCAGCATTTT. Its translation is CASRPEVISNQPQHF.

The rearrangement uses TRBV5-1 and TRBJ2-7; possible D gene TRBD1, 5 bases. V was cut by 2 bases and J by 2 bases, with 26 bases left in between. This CDR3 is 19 amino acids long. Germline V gene sequence: CDR1 SGHRS, CDR2 YFSETQ. The CDR3 DNA reads TGCGCCAGCAGCTTTCCCGGAGACGGTAAGGGGAATTCACCCTACGAGCAGTACTTC. Translating gives CASSFPGDGKGNSPYEQYF.

The V and J genes are TRBV11-2 and TRBJ2-3; D not resolved. V dropped 1 base and J dropped 5 bases, with 10 bases sitting between them. Germline CDR1 and CDR2: SGHAT and FQNNGV. This CDR3 has 14 amino acids. CDR3 sequence reads: CASSLGILKDTQYF. The CDR3 coding sequence is TGTGCCAGCAGCTTAGGCATACTAAAAGATACGCAGTATTTT.

This clone came up once. The J gene is TRBJ2-3, the V gene TRBV25-1; D not resolved. The V and J ends lost 6 bases and 3 bases respectively, with 19 bases between them. The CDR3 spans 16 residues. The germline CDR1 and CDR2 sequences are MGHDK and SYGVNS. The CDR3 region is CASRPSMSPLTDTQYF. Written as DNA, the CDR3 is TGTGCCAGCAGGCCCTCGATGTCCCCCTTGACAGATACGCAGTATTTT. The full variable domain, in which reference TRBV25-1 and TRBJ2-3 provide the parts outside the CDR3, is EADIYQTPRYLVIGTGKKITLECSQTMGHDKMYWYQQDPGMELHLIHYSYGVNSTEKGDLSSESTVSRIRTEHFPLTLESARPSHTSQYLCASRPSMSPLTDTQYFGPGTRLTVL.

The genes are TRBV5-1 and TRBJ2-1, with D possibly being TRBD2 (7 bases). The CDR3 extends over 13 amino acids. V dropped 0 bases and J dropped 10 bases, with 11 bases sitting between them. The germline CDR1 and CDR2 sequences are SGHRS and YFSETQ. CDR3 in amino acids: CASSLVPGGEQFF. The CDR3 bases are TGCGCCAGCAGCTTGGTGCCGGGGGGCGAGCAGTTCTTC.

CDR3 protein: CASSPSKPLLVNEQFF. CDR3 bases: TGTGCCAGCAGCCCTAGCAAACCGTTACTGGTCAATGAGCAGTTCTTC. This chain uses TRBV9 with TRBJ2-1; TRBD2 might be the D (5 bases). The CDR3 loop spans 16 amino acids. In germline, CDR1 is SGDLS, CDR2 YYNGEE. The V end was cut by 4 bases, the J end by 6 bases, with 20 bases between.

A note on this clone: Other DNA sequences within the sample encode an identical CDR3. The chain carries TRBV5-4 and TRBJ2-3, with 11 bases matching TRBD2. CDR3 length equals 16 residues. J was trimmed by 3 bases and V by 4 bases; bases with no gene match: 7. Germline V gene lookup returns CDR1 SGHNT and CDR2 YYREEE (reference sequence). CDR3 DNA: TGTGCCAGCAGCAGTAGACTAGCGGGATCGACAGATACGCAGTATTTT. Amino acid sequence: CASSSRLAGSTDTQYF.

CDR3 protein: CASSLEPTGVEQFF. For the CDR3, the DNA is TGTGCCAGCAGCTTGGAACCGACAGGGGTTGAGCAGTTCTTC. The rearrangement joins TRBV5-5 to TRBJ2-1, with 8 bases that match TRBD1. The germline CDR1 and CDR2 sequences are SGHKS and YYEKEE (reference sequence). The V gene end was trimmed by 0 bases and the J gene end by 9 bases; junction bases not matched to a gene: 5. CDR3 size: 14 residues.

For the CDR3, the DNA is TGTGCCAGCAGTGATGCAGGGGCGGGCGGTGAAGCTTTCTTT. It yields the protein CASSDAGAGGEAFF. The chain combines TRBV25-1 with TRBJ1-1, with TRBD1 as a possible D gene (6 bases). The CDR3 is 14 residues long. CDR1 is MGHDK, CDR2 SYGVNS, per germline. The V and J ends lost 3 bases and 7 bases respectively, with 15 bases between them.

The chain uses TRBV27 and TRBJ2-1; 10 bases align to TRBD1. The CDR3 runs to 15 residues. The junction had 8 bases not matched to a gene; V was cut back by 6 bases and J by 6 bases. Germline V gives CDR1 MNHEY, CDR2 SMNVEV (reference sequence). In nucleotides, the CDR3 is TGTGCCAGCAGCCGCCGGGACAGGGGAAGCAATGAGCAGTTCTTC. This encodes CASSRRDRGSNEQFF.

This clone was counted a single time. The chain couples TRBV28 to TRBJ2-7; no definite D call. V lost 2 bases and J 2 bases, leaving 7 bases between the germline ends. The CDR3 is 13 amino acids. Germline assignment: CDR1 MDHEN and CDR2 SYDVKM. CDR3 sequence reads: CASSLMGTYEQYF. CDR3 nucleotide sequence: TGTGCCAGCAGTTTAATGGGGACCTACGAGCAGTACTTC.

The gene calls are TRBV11-2 and TRBJ1-1; maybe TRBD1 (6 bases). Germline CDR1 and CDR2: SGHAT and FQNNGV. The CDR3 length is 17 residues. V was shortened by 3 bases and J by 8 bases, with 25 bases between the two germline ends. The CDR3 spells CASSFWPSRGGLLEAFF. The CDR3 nucleotides are TGTGCCAGCAGCTTCTGGCCTAGCAGGGGAGGGCTGCTAGAAGCTTTCTTT.

This chain uses TRBV29-1 with TRBJ1-4; 10 nucleotides agree with TRBD1. The CDR3 consists of 14 residues. The germline V gene has CDR1 SQVTM and CDR2 ANQGSEA. CDR3 region: CSGSPGTGAEKLFF. CDR3 DNA sequence: TGCAGTGGTTCTCCCGGGACAGGGGCTGAAAAACTGTTTTTT.

The gene calls are TRBV9 and TRBJ1-3; D is possibly TRBD1 (6 bases). Between the trimmed V and J ends, which lost 0 bases and 4 bases, there was a span of 14 bases. CDR3 length: 16 amino acids. Germline CDR1 reads SGDLS; CDR2 reads YYNGEE. The CDR3 DNA reads as TGTGCCAGCAGCGTAGAGGGCAGGGGCGCAGGAAACACCATATATTTT. Residues: CASSVEGRGAGNTIYF.

The chain links TRBV27 to TRBJ2-5, with 9 nucleotides matching TRBD1. Trimming took 3 bases from V and 5 from J; bases not matched to a gene: 10. The CDR3 extends over 16 amino acids. CDR1 MNHEY and CDR2 SMNVEV come from the germline V gene (reference sequence). In DNA, the CDR3 is TGTGCCAGCAGTTTGTTATGGACAGGGGCCCGGGAGACCCAGTACTTC. It encodes CASSLLWTGARETQYF.

As regards this clone: The junction departs from germline at one end; a sequencing error may be responsible. Other DNA sequences within the sample encode an identical CDR3. V and J are TRBV7-2 and TRBJ2-5, with a weak D call TRBD2 (5 bases). This CDR3 is built from 13 residues. Germline assignment: CDR1 SGHTA and CDR2 FQGNSA. The CDR3 loop is CASSLANQETQYF. In nucleotides, the CDR3 is TGTGCCAGCAGCCTAGCCAACCAAGAGACCCAGTACTTC.

V gene TRBV4-3 combines with J gene TRBJ1-4, with D tentatively TRBD1 (6 bases). Germline assignment: CDR1 LGHNA and CDR2 YSLEER. The CDR3 is made up of 15 amino acids. Trimming pared 5 bases from V and 2 bases from J, leaving 12 bases between. In DNA, the CDR3 is TGCGCCAGCAGCTTCCAGGGGCGGACTAATGAAAAACTGTTTTTT. This gives the protein CASSFQGRTNEKLFF.

The CDR3 sequence is CASSYSGTGGGDGYTF. The CDR3 DNA sequence: TGTGCCAGCAGTTACTCAGGTACAGGGGGCGGCGATGGCTACACCTTC. The chain links TRBV6-6 to TRBJ1-2; TRBD1 agrees at 9 bases. V lost 0 bases and J lost 6; bases outside the gene matches: 8. CDR1 MNHNY and CDR2 SVGAGI come from the germline V gene (reference sequence). The CDR3 has 16 residues.

The V and J genes are TRBV5-1 and TRBJ1-5; 7 bases match TRBD1. CDR3 length: 14 amino acids. CDR1 and CDR2 (germline): SGHRS, YFSETQ. Trimming cost V 1 base and J 6 bases; bases outside gene matches: 4. DNA of the CDR3: TGCGCCAGCAGCTTGAGGGGGCTCGGTCAGCCCCAGCATTTT. Its translation: CASSLRGLGQPQHF.

This clone was picked up one time. The sample carries other DNA sequences with the same CDR3. This sequence joins TRBV7-9 and TRBJ2-5, with D unclear. The CDR3 totals 14 residues. Germline CDR1 and CDR2: SEHNR and FQNEAQ (reference sequence). Trimming stripped 0 bases from V and 5 bases from J, with 10 bases between. The CDR3 loop reads CASSLAGSGETQYF. The CDR3, as DNA: TGTGCCAGCAGCTTAGCAGGGTCGGGCGAGACCCAGTACTTC.

This chain joins TRBV5-4 and TRBJ2-1; the D is unclear. CDR3 length equals 14 residues. V was clipped by 5 bases and J by 7 bases, with 16 bases between them. The germline V gene encodes CDR1 SGHNT and CDR2 YYREEE (reference sequence). DNA for the CDR3: TGTGCCAGCAGGGTAGGGATACAGAATAATGAGCAGTTCTTC. Translating gives CASRVGIQNNEQFF.

The J gene is TRBJ2-1, the V gene TRBV5-1, with 11 bases fitting TRBD2. The CDR3 runs 16 residues. Germline-derived CDR1 and CDR2 are SGHRS and YFSETQ. The J segment lost 4 bases and the V segment lost 4 bases, leaving 7 bases of the junction unmatched. CDR3 residues: CASSQGLAGTYNEQFF. The CDR3 DNA sequence: TGCGCCAGCAGCCAAGGACTAGCGGGTACATACAATGAGCAGTTCTTC.

The chain combines TRBV28 with TRBJ2-1; D gene unclear. Trimming took off 3 bases at V and 4 bases at J, with 13 bases between the two ends. Germline-derived CDR1 and CDR2 are MDHEN and SYDVKM. CDR3 length: 15 amino acids. CDR3: CASSFRQGRYNEQFF. The DNA for the CDR3 is TGTGCCAGCAGTTTCAGACAAGGCCGATACAATGAGCAGTTCTTC.

This clone was detected only once. J is TRBJ1-1 and V is TRBV5-6; D may be TRBD1 (6 bases). Trimming took off 4 bases at V and 0 bases at J, with 10 bases between the two ends. The CDR3 contains 14 residues. Germline V CDR1 and CDR2: SGHDT, YYEEEE. CDR3 protein: CASSRGGLNTEAFF. Written as DNA, the CDR3 is TGTGCCAGCAGCAGAGGGGGACTGAACACTGAAGCTTTCTTT.

This sequence joins TRBV2 and TRBJ1-5, with 8 nucleotides matching TRBD1. The germline CDR1 and CDR2 sequences are SNHLY and FYNNEI. Trimming at V came to 6 bases and at J to 7 bases, leaving 8 bases not matched to a gene. The CDR3 extends over 14 amino acids. CDR3 amino acids: CASRLDRVEQPQHF. The CDR3 nucleotides read TGTGCCAGCAGATTGGACAGGGTGGAACAGCCCCAGCATTTT.

V gene TRBV29-1 combines with J gene TRBJ2-1; D not resolved. Trimming cost V 7 bases and J 0 bases, with 19 bases left between them. This CDR3 spans 16 amino acids. Germline-derived CDR1 and CDR2 are SQVTM and ANQGSEA. CDR3: CSAHTQRLSSYNEQFF. CDR3 bases: TGCAGCGCTCATACCCAAAGGCTGAGCTCCTACAATGAGCAGTTCTTC.

The chain carries TRBV5-1 and TRBJ1-1, with D perhaps TRBD1 (6 bases). V dropped 2 bases and J dropped 8 bases, with 25 bases sitting between them. CDR3 length equals 17 residues. The V gene's germline CDR1 is SGHRS and CDR2 YFSETQ. Here the CDR3 DNA reads TGCGCCAGCAGCTTTGGGGACATGGGATTGAGAGGGAGAGAAGCTTTCTTT. Translated: CASSFGDMGLRGREAFF. Supplemented by reference TRBV5-1 and TRBJ1-1, the full variable domain reads KAGVTQTPRYLIKTRGQQVTLSCSPISGHRSVSWYQQTPGQGLQFLFEYFSETQRNKGNFPGRFSGRQFSNSRSEMNVSTLELGDSALYLCASSFGDMGLRGREAFFGQGTRLTVV.

The chain couples TRBV7-6 to TRBJ2-5; maybe TRBD1 (5 bases). CDR1 is SGHVS and CDR2 is FNYEAQ in the germline V gene. The CDR3 loop spans 13 amino acids. Trimming cost V 5 bases and J 5 bases, with 12 bases left between them. CDR3 sequence: CASSVRQFETQYF. Written as DNA, the CDR3 is TGTGCCAGCAGCGTAAGACAGTTTGAGACCCAGTACTTC.